The clone carrying this T cell receptor beta chain was seen once. This specimen belongs to a study of blood T cell repertoires in COVID-19. As for the study in general: There were acute and convalescent COVID-19 samples, and they came from the United States, Italy and Spain. T cells, B-cell-depleted T cells, or PBMCs provided the cDNA or gDNA that served as material.

Original handling: By means of reference gene primer amplification, nucleated cell counts were estimated. TCRdb keeps only in-frame clones here, not all; method: immunoSEQ multiplex PCR. V and J calls and clone size follow that table, whereas D and trimming were derived from the DNA. The sample includes roughly 36,000 clones, roughly 88% of them seen just once. V shed 4 bases, J shed 5 bases, and the junction held 11 bases outside the gene matches. Germline V CDR1 and CDR2: PRHDT, FYEKMQ (reference sequence). The CDR3 loop spans 16 amino acids. The rearrangement joins TRBV13 to TRBJ2-5; 9 bases are shared with TRBD1. Sequencing used peripheral blood. This receptor was taken from a human donor in a cohort sampled during active COVID-19. In DNA form, the CDR3 reads TGTGCCAGCAGCTCGAACAGGGGGCTTAGGGGGGAGACCCAGTACTTC. It translates to CASSSNRGLRGETQYF.